Each of the 20 T cell receptor beta chains below was sequenced from the same sample in a study of cytomegalovirus exposure and HLA in healthy donors. The PCR made use of 60 Vbeta and 13 Jbeta primers. Some clones are missing from TCRdb's copy, which holds only in-frame ones; the method was immunoSEQ multiplex PCR. Of more than 90,000 clones listed, around 74% are singletons. The specimen sequenced was PBMCs. The receptors were gathered from a man in his forties in good health and CMV-seropositive.

The rearrangement joins TRBV4-1 to TRBJ1-2, with D hard to call. V was pared by 4 bases and J by 0 bases, with 12 bases between. The CDR3 runs 15 residues. Germline V gene sequence: CDR1 MGHRA, CDR2 YSYEKL. CDR3 DNA: TGCGCCAGCAGCCCTGGGGAGGGAGCTAACTATGGCTACACCTTC. Translated: CASSPGEGANYGYTF.

The chain links TRBV27 to TRBJ2-5; 8 bases line up with TRBD1. This CDR3 is 15 amino acids long. CDR1 and CDR2 (germline): MNHEY, SMNVEV (reference sequence). With 6 bases clipped from V and 7 bases from J, the junction kept 13 bases outside the gene matches. CDR3 protein: CASRVGTGTGATQYF. Here the CDR3 DNA reads TGTGCCAGCAGAGTTGGAACAGGGACAGGTGCGACCCAGTACTTC.

This clone was detected only once. The gene calls are TRBV9 and TRBJ2-5; 8 bases map to TRBD1. The CDR3 contains 13 residues. V gave up 3 bases and J gave up 3 bases; unmatched junction bases: 1. Germline assignment: CDR1 SGDLS and CDR2 YYNGEE. The CDR3 nucleotides are TGTGCCAGCAGCGCGACAGGGGAAGAGACCCAGTACTTC. Translating it yields CASSATGEETQYF.

This clone was recorded once. The chain is built from TRBV19 and TRBJ2-7; the match to TRBD2 covers 11 bases. V was clipped by 5 bases and J by 2 bases; unmatched bases: 2. The germline CDR1 and CDR2 sequences are LNHDA and SQIVND (reference sequence). This CDR3 spans 14 amino acids. The DNA for the CDR3 is TGTGCCAGTAGTTCGACTAGCGGGACCTACGAGCAGTACTTC. The encoded protein is CASSSTSGTYEQYF.

V usage is TRBV2 and J usage is TRBJ1-2; 10 bases match TRBD1. Germline CDR1 SNHLY, CDR2 FYNNEI. The trim removed 8 bases at V and 3 bases at J, leaving 3 bases unmatched. This CDR3 has 13 residues. CDR3 region: CASGQGEHYGYTF. The DNA of the CDR3 is TGTGCCAGCGGACAGGGGGAACACTATGGCTACACCTTC.

The CDR3 region is CASSYGDRLGSPLHF. In DNA form, the CDR3 reads TGTGCCAGCAGTTACGGGGACAGGTTAGGGTCACCCCTCCACTTT. The chain employs TRBV6-5 and TRBJ1-6, with 8 bases identical to TRBD1. The V gene's germline CDR1 is MNHEY and CDR2 SVGAGI. Trimming at V came to 2 bases and at J to 10 bases, leaving 7 bases not matched to a gene. CDR3 length equals 15 residues.

Only one count was recorded for this clone. V is TRBV28 and J is TRBJ2-7, with 11 bases aligning to TRBD1. From germline, CDR1 is MDHEN and CDR2 SYDVKM. This CDR3 comprises 16 residues. V was pared by 6 bases and J by 4 bases, with 11 bases of the junction left unmatched. The CDR3 loop reads CASSQRTGGYVYEQYF. The DNA for the CDR3 is TGTGCCAGCAGCCAAAGGACAGGGGGCTACGTTTACGAGCAGTACTTC.

The chain carries TRBV27 and TRBJ2-1; 12 nucleotides agree with TRBD1. This CDR3 spans 16 amino acids. The V segment lost 5 bases and the J segment 3 bases; nucleotides outside the gene matches: 5. The germline CDR1 and CDR2 sequences are MNHEY and SMNVEV (reference sequence). The CDR3 sequence: CASSPGTGGSYNEQFF. CDR3 bases: TGTGCCAGCAGTCCCGGGACAGGGGGCAGCTACAATGAGCAGTTCTTC.

The genes are TRBV18 and TRBJ2-1, with 9 bases lining up with TRBD2. J gave up 8 bases and V 3 bases, and 14 bases lay outside the gene matches. Germline loops: CDR1 KGHSH, CDR2 LQKENI. CDR3 length equals 17 residues. The CDR3 DNA reads TGTGCCAGCTCACCCGGGGCCCTAGCGGGATTGGTTGATGAGCAGTTCTTC. Protein product: CASSPGALAGLVDEQFF.

This chain joins TRBV10-1 and TRBJ2-1; 10 bases are a match to TRBD2. Trimming took 5 bases from V and 10 from J; bases not matched to a gene: 8. There are 14 residues in the CDR3. Germline-derived CDR1 and CDR2 are WNHNN and SYGVQD (reference sequence). The CDR3 bases are TGCGCCAGCAGTTCCCAGCGGGAGGGCCGGGAGCAGTTCTTC. Translating it yields CASSSQREGREQFF.

J is TRBJ1-5 and V is TRBV28; the D gene is possibly TRBD1 (6 bases). Germline lookup yields CDR1 MDHEN and CDR2 SYDVKM. There are 14 residues in the CDR3. Between the trimmed V and J ends, which lost 3 bases and 2 bases, there was a span of 8 bases. CDR3 amino acids: CASSLRQGNQPQHF. In DNA form, the CDR3 reads TGTGCCAGCAGTTTGCGACAGGGCAATCAGCCCCAGCATTTT.

This clone showed up just once. The chain is built from TRBV10-2 and TRBJ2-7; 9 nucleotides align to TRBD2. The CDR3 loop spans 14 amino acids. V shed 7 bases and J 2 bases; nucleotides not matched to a gene: 6. Germline V CDR1 and CDR2: WSHSY, SAAADI. The CDR3 DNA sequence: TGCGCCAGCACCTCGACTAGCGGTGCCTACGAGCAGTACTTC. Its protein is CASTSTSGAYEQYF.

V usage is TRBV21-1 and J usage is TRBJ2-7; the table's D call TRBD2 went unverified against the DNA. TRBV21-1 is described as a pseudogene. This CDR3 comprises 14 residues. The CDR3 sequence: CASSNIRSTYEQYF. CDR3 DNA sequence: TGTGCCAGCAGCAACATTCGCTCTACCTACGAGCAGTACTTC.

The rearrangement joins TRBV6-5 to TRBJ2-4, with 14 bases identical to TRBD2. V gave up 4 bases and J gave up 14 bases; unmatched junction bases: 4. Germline values: CDR1 MNHEY, CDR2 SVGAGI. The CDR3 is 13 amino acids. The CDR3 bases are TGTGCCAGCAGTTCACCGGGACTAGCGGGAGAGTACTTC. Protein product: CASSSPGLAGEYF.

The V call is TRBV5-1, the J call TRBJ2-7, with 10 nucleotides matching TRBD1. The trim removed 2 bases at V and 6 bases at J, leaving 11 bases unmatched. Germline loops: CDR1 SGHRS, CDR2 YFSETQ. This CDR3 is built from 16 residues. The CDR3 DNA follows: TGCGCCAGCAGCTTTGGGGCGGGGACAGGGGATACCGAGCAGTACTTC. It encodes CASSFGAGTGDTEQYF.

This chain joins TRBV6-5 and TRBJ2-3; perhaps TRBD2 as D (6 bases). V was cut by 4 bases and J by 1 base, with 15 bases left in between. The length of the CDR3 is 16 residues. Per germline, CDR1 MNHEY and CDR2 SVGAGI. The CDR3 nucleotides read TGTGCCAGCAGTTGGGCGGGGTTCTCGCGCACAGATACGCAGTATTTT. Its protein is CASSWAGFSRTDTQYF.

This clone has a single count. V and J are TRBV4-1 and TRBJ2-1; D is ambiguous. The CDR3 covers 13 residues. Germline V gives CDR1 MGHRA, CDR2 YSYEKL. Between the trimmed V and J ends, which lost 4 bases and 4 bases, there was a span of 8 bases. The CDR3 region has the DNA TGCGCCAGCAGCCCCCCTAGTTACAATGAGCAGTTCTTC. Residues: CASSPPSYNEQFF.

The gene calls are TRBV5-1 and TRBJ2-3; TRBD1 matches 8 bases. Losses at the gene ends were 6 bases for V and 0 bases for J; bases not matched to a gene: 9. CDR1 and CDR2 (germline): SGHRS, YFSETQ. The length of the CDR3 is 16 residues. CDR3 DNA: TGCGCCAGCACCGGGACAGGACAACTTAGCACAGATACGCAGTATTTT. It is translated as CASTGTGQLSTDTQYF.

The J gene is TRBJ2-7, the V gene TRBV28, with TRBD2 matching 8 bases. The CDR3 consists of 17 residues. Germline V gives CDR1 MDHEN, CDR2 SYDVKM. Unmatched junction bases numbered 15, after V lost 4 bases and J lost 4 bases. CDR3 DNA sequence: TGTGCCAGCAGTTATAGTAGGGTGGCGGGAGGTTGGTACGAGCAGTACTTC. Protein sequence: CASSYSRVAGGWYEQYF.

The J gene is TRBJ2-1, the V gene TRBV6-6; 10 bases fit TRBD1. This CDR3 region has 16 residues. V was clipped by 0 bases and J by 7 bases; unmatched bases: 6. The germline gives CDR1 MNHNY, CDR2 SVGAGI (reference sequence). DNA of the CDR3: TGTGCCAGCAGTTACTCTCGCCGGGACAGGGGTAATGAGCAGTTCTTC. It encodes CASSYSRRDRGNEQFF.